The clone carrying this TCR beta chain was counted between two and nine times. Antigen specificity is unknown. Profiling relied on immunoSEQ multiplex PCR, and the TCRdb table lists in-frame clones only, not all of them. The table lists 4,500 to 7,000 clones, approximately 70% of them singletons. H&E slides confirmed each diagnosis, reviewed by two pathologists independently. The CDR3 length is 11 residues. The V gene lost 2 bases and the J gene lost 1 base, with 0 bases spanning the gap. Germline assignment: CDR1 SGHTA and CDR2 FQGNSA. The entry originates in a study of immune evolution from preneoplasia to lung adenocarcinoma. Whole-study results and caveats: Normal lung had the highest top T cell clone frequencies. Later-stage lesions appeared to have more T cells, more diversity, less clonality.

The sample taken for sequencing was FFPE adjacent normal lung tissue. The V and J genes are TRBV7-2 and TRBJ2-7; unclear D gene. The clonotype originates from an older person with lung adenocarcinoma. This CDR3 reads CASSLSYEQYF. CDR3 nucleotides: TGTGCCAGCAGCTTATCCTACGAGCAGTACTTC.